These 19 T cell receptor beta chains originate from one sample sequenced in a study of control samples from healthy donors and cancer patients. Repertoires were generated with immunoSEQ multiplex PCR, while TCRdb's copy carries only in-frame clones and drops some. This table holds under 450,000 clones, 80% to 95% found once. Sequenced input: PBMCs. The source is a man in his forties with head and neck cancer.

This chain connects TRBV6-6 to TRBJ2-2; no clear D. The germline V and J ends were trimmed by 0 bases and 8 bases, with 7 bases remaining between them. Germline values: CDR1 MNHNY, CDR2 SVGAGI (reference sequence). This CDR3 has 13 amino acids. CDR3 nucleotide sequence: TGTGCCAGCAGTTACTCCGCCTCTGGGGAGCTGTTTTTT. As protein: CASSYSASGELFF.

The chain joins TRBV5-1 to TRBJ2-6, with D possibly called TRBD1 or TRBD2 (5 bases each). The V and J ends lost 3 bases and 1 base respectively, with 8 bases between them. In germline, CDR1 is SGHRS, CDR2 YFSETQ. The length of the CDR3 is 15 residues. The CDR3 sequence is CASSSGPSGANVLTF. The CDR3 DNA is TGCGCCAGCAGCTCGGGACCTTCTGGGGCCAACGTCCTGACTTTC.

CDR3 loop: CASSQDLGGTLYEQYF. The CDR3 DNA sequence: TGTGCCAGCAGCCAAGATTTAGGAGGGACCCTTTACGAGCAGTACTTC. The rearrangement uses TRBV14 and TRBJ2-7, with D tentatively TRBD2 (6 bases). This CDR3 spans 16 amino acids. Germline loops: CDR1 SGHDN, CDR2 FVKESK. The V end was cut by 0 bases, the J end by 4 bases, with 16 bases between.

This chain uses TRBV19 with TRBJ1-1; possible D gene TRBD1, 5 bases. This CDR3 has 16 residues. The germline V gene encodes CDR1 LNHDA and CDR2 SQIVND (reference sequence). V was cut by 5 bases and J by 2 bases, with 18 bases left in between. This CDR3 reads CASSSSSGWINTEAFF. CDR3 nucleotides: TGTGCCAGTAGTTCGTCATCAGGGTGGATCAACACTGAAGCTTTCTTT.

The chain joins TRBV4-3 to TRBJ2-2; 7 nucleotides agree with TRBD2. Per the germline V gene, CDR1 is LGHNA and CDR2 is YSLEER. This CDR3 is built from 17 residues. The CDR3 here is CPPRARGEGGNTGELFF. The CDR3 nucleotides are TGCCCCCCCCGCGCCCGGGGGGAGGGCGGGAACACCGGGGAGCTGTTTTTT.

The V and J genes are TRBV10-3 and TRBJ1-2; D remains ambiguous. Between the trimmed V and J ends, which lost 0 bases and 5 bases, there was a span of 16 bases. The length of the CDR3 is 16 residues. Germline CDR1 ENHRY, CDR2 SYGVKD. CDR3 coding DNA: TGTGCCATCAGTGAGTCGGCGCCGATTTACCTATATGGCTACACCTTC. It encodes CAISESAPIYLYGYTF.

The chain employs TRBV5-1 and TRBJ2-1, with 13 bases matching TRBD2. This CDR3 contains 18 residues. V shed 3 bases, J shed 3 bases, and the junction held 9 bases outside the gene matches. Germline V gene data show CDR1 as SGHRS and CDR2 as YFSETQ. CDR3 sequence: CASSSSTSGGTLYNEQFF. The CDR3 bases are TGCGCCAGCAGCTCCTCGACTAGCGGGGGGACCCTCTACAATGAGCAGTTCTTC.

The V call is TRBV5-6, the J call TRBJ2-4, with 10 bases fitting TRBD1. Germline V gene data show CDR1 as SGHDT and CDR2 as YYEEEE. V shed 0 bases and J 0 bases; nucleotides not matched to a gene: 9. The CDR3 spans 19 residues. The CDR3 sequence is CASSLARTGGNLAKNIQYF. In nucleotides, the CDR3 is TGTGCCAGCAGCTTGGCCCGGACAGGGGGGAATCTAGCCAAAAACATTCAGTACTTC.

The chain employs TRBV5-6 and TRBJ1-1, with D possibly matching TRBD1 (5 bases). The germline gives CDR1 SGHDT, CDR2 YYEEEE. Trimming cost V 2 bases and J 1 base, with 9 bases left between them. The CDR3 has 14 residues. CDR3 bases: TGTGCCAGCAGCTTCGGGACTTCGAACACTGAAGCTTTCTTT. This encodes CASSFGTSNTEAFF.

CDR3 DNA: TGTGCCAGCAGCGGGGAGGGAAGTACCCTAACGCAGTATTTT. Translation: CASSGEGSTLTQYF. The chain links TRBV7-9 to TRBJ2-3, with 7 bases lining up with TRBD2. The germline V gene encodes CDR1 SEHNR and CDR2 FQNEAQ (reference sequence). V trimming: 5 bases; J trimming: 9 bases; junction bases outside the gene matches: 11. This CDR3 region has 14 residues.

The chain combines TRBV5-6 with TRBJ2-3, with D perhaps matching TRBD1 (6 bases). Trimming shortened V by 2 bases and J by 3 bases, and 13 bases separated the two germline ends. The CDR3 has 15 residues. CDR1 and CDR2 from the germline V gene are SGHDT and YYEEEE. DNA of the CDR3: TGTGCCAGCAGCTTCAGAACAGGGTGGACAGATACGCAGTATTTT. This sequence encodes CASSFRTGWTDTQYF.

The chain carries TRBV28 and TRBJ2-7; TRBD2 aligns across 9 bases. V shed 2 bases and J 3 bases; nucleotides not matched to a gene: 2. This CDR3 comprises 14 residues. From germline, CDR1 is MDHEN and CDR2 SYDVKM. CDR3 sequence: CASSLGAGGYEQYF. The CDR3 nucleotides read TGTGCCAGCAGTTTAGGAGCGGGAGGCTACGAGCAGTACTTC.

This clone was observed once. This chain connects TRBV7-2 to TRBJ2-1; 10 bases are a match to TRBD2. CDR3 length: 15 residues. Germline trimming cut 7 bases from V and 4 bases from J; bases unmatched to any gene: 7. Germline CDR1 reads SGHTA; CDR2 reads FQGNSA. CDR3 sequence: CASKLALAGYNEQFF. Written as DNA, the CDR3 is TGTGCCAGCAAATTAGCACTAGCGGGATACAATGAGCAGTTCTTC.

V is TRBV28 and J is TRBJ1-1, with a tentative D call TRBD1 (6 bases). V was pared by 7 bases and J by 11 bases, with 20 bases between. This CDR3 is built from 13 residues. Germline V CDR1 and CDR2: MDHEN, SYDVKM. For the CDR3, the DNA is TGTGCCAGCATCCCTGACAGGTTCTACGGCGCTTTCTTT. It is translated as CASIPDRFYGAFF.

The chain recombines TRBV6-2 or TRBV6-3 with TRBJ1-2; possibly TRBD1 for D (5 bases). This CDR3 contains 13 residues. Between the trimmed V and J ends, which lost 4 bases and 3 bases, there was a span of 9 bases. Germline assignment: CDR1 MNHEY and CDR2 SVGEGT. Here the CDR3 DNA reads TGTGCCAGCAGTTCGACAGTAGACTATGGCTACACCTTC. Its protein product is CASSSTVDYGYTF.

The chain couples TRBV9 to TRBJ2-5; maybe TRBD2 (7 bases). The CDR3 contains 17 residues. Germline-derived CDR1 and CDR2 are SGDLS and YYNGEE. Trimming cost V 4 bases and J 5 bases, with 24 bases left between them. The CDR3 DNA sequence: TGTGCCAGCAGCCCGGGCCTCTCGGGGGGCGCGAAGGAGACCCAGTACTTC. Protein: CASSPGLSGGAKETQYF. The entire variable domain, with the rest obtained from reference TRBV9 and TRBJ2-5, is as follows: DSGVTQTPKHLITATGQRVTLRCSPRSGDLSVYWYQQSLDQGLQFLIQYYNGEERAKGNILERFSAQQFPDLHSELNLSSLELGDSALYFCASSPGLSGGAKETQYFGPGTRLLVL.

CDR3 nucleotide sequence: TGTGCCACCAGTGTGGGGGGCGAGGACACTGAAGCTTTCTTT. Amino acids: CATSVGGEDTEAFF. V is TRBV24-1 and J is TRBJ1-1, with a tentative D call TRBD1 (6 bases). This CDR3 spans 14 amino acids. The V and J ends lost 5 bases and 3 bases respectively, with 12 bases between them. Germline CDR1 reads KGHDR; CDR2 reads SFDVKD.

This chain uses TRBV5-4 with TRBJ1-5; D is unclear. V lost 0 bases and J 2 bases, leaving 3 bases between the germline ends. The CDR3 spans 13 residues. Germline V gene data show CDR1 as SGHNT and CDR2 as YYREEE (reference sequence). The DNA of the CDR3 is TGTGCCAGCAGCTTGGCGGGCAATCAGCCCCAGCATTTT. This encodes CASSLAGNQPQHF.

The chain couples TRBV6-6 to TRBJ1-2, with no clear D. CDR1 MNHNY and CDR2 SVGAGI come from the germline V gene (reference sequence). The CDR3 is 13 amino acids. With 3 bases removed from V and 6 bases from J, the gap between germline ends came to 11 bases. Here the CDR3 reads CASSYWNGNGYTF. In DNA form, the CDR3 reads TGTGCCAGCAGTTATTGGAATGGGAATGGCTACACCTTC.